A single sample gave rise to the 3 T cell receptor beta chains below, sequenced in a study of cytomegalovirus exposure and HLA in healthy donors (TCRdb year 2017). Library method: the immunoSEQ multiplex PCR assay. A mixture of 60 forward primers for TCR Vbeta segments and 13 reverse primers for TCR Jbeta segments was used in the multiplex PCR. TCRdb took this table from immuneACCESS and kept in-frame rearrangements with V and J called. Such tables lack part of the clones; where checked against another copy, unresolved V genes explain under half of the gap, and the rest is unexplained. This sample comprises around 150,000 clones, approximately 80% of them detected only once. The leading ten clones occupy 1.5% to 2% of the sample. Sequencing used PBMCs. These receptors were taken from a woman aged 40 to 55 in good health and CMV-seronegative.

The chain joins TRBV2 to TRBJ1-5, with TRBD1 matching over 8 bases. The CDR3 sequence is 15 residues long. Unmatched junction bases numbered 7, after V lost 6 bases and J lost 3 bases. The germline V gene encodes CDR1 SNHLY and CDR2 FYNNEI. This CDR3 reads CASSQWDRSNQPQHF. In nucleotides, the CDR3 is TGTGCCAGCAGCCAATGGGACAGGTCCAATCAGCCCCAGCATTTT.

This chain connects TRBV2 to TRBJ1-4; 10 bases match TRBD1. The CDR3 length is 16 residues. The J segment lost 8 bases and the V segment lost 2 bases, leaving 8 bases of the junction unmatched. Germline V gene lookup returns CDR1 SNHLY and CDR2 FYNNEI. As DNA, the CDR3 is TGTGCCAGCAGTGAATTAACAGGGACAGGGGTGGAAAAACTGTTTTTT. It translates to CASSELTGTGVEKLFF.

This clone was seen only once. V is TRBV29-1 and J is TRBJ2-7, with D uncertain. From germline, CDR1 is SQVTM and CDR2 ANQGSEA. The CDR3 extends over 12 amino acids. Trimming took off 4 bases at V and 1 base at J, with 8 bases between the two ends. The CDR3 DNA is TGCAGCGTTGGTCAGGAATCCTACGAGCAGTACTTC. Protein product: CSVGQESYEQYF.